This passage covers 31 T cell receptor beta chains from one sample sequenced in a study of blood T cell repertoires in COVID-19. Sequencing used immunoSEQ multiplex PCR; TCRdb keeps in-frame clones, though not all of them. The sample contains about 430,000 clones, around 91% of which appear only once. Sequencing used PBMCs or T cells enriched from blood (not recorded which). The receptors were gathered from a man aged 25-45 years who had recovered from COVID-19.

The chain joins TRBV19 to TRBJ1-5; 7 bases fit TRBD1. Germline CDR1 LNHDA, CDR2 SQIVND (reference sequence). This CDR3 comprises 15 residues. V was pared by 6 bases and J by 7 bases, with 12 bases of the junction left unmatched. DNA for the CDR3: TGTGCCAGTAGATCGTCAGGGGGGACCTACCAGCCCCAGCATTTT. Its translation: CASRSSGGTYQPQHF.

This clone was observed a few times. The chain carries TRBV6-5 and TRBJ1-5; D call uncertain. CDR3 size: 13 residues. Trimming cost V 7 bases and J 4 bases, with 11 bases left between them. The germline gives CDR1 MNHEY, CDR2 SVGAGI. The chain's CDR3 is CASTTTLNQPQHF. The CDR3 nucleotides read TGTGCCAGCACTACGACACTGAATCAGCCCCAGCATTTT.

V gene TRBV30 combines with J gene TRBJ1-2; D might be TRBD1 (6 bases). Trimming left V 1 base short and J 3 bases short, with 15 bases between. The V gene's germline CDR1 is GTSNPN and CDR2 SVGIG (reference sequence). The CDR3 covers 15 residues. CDR3 sequence: CAWSARDKQYYGYTF. The CDR3 region has the DNA TGTGCCTGGAGTGCCCGGGACAAGCAATACTATGGCTACACCTTC.

The genes are TRBV4-1 and TRBJ1-2; 7 bases match TRBD1. The CDR3 is 13 amino acids. The germline gives CDR1 MGHRA, CDR2 YSYEKL. The J segment lost 2 bases and the V segment lost 3 bases, leaving 0 bases of the junction unmatched. CDR3 in amino acids: CASSQTGNYGYTF. The CDR3 DNA reads TGCGCCAGCAGCCAGACAGGGAACTATGGCTACACCTTC.

The gene calls are TRBV5-1 and TRBJ2-5; 7 bases line up with TRBD2. The germline V gene encodes CDR1 SGHRS and CDR2 YFSETQ. CDR3 length: 16 residues. The trim removed 0 bases at V and 0 bases at J, leaving 5 bases unmatched. CDR3 amino acids: CASSLEGRGYQETQYF. CDR3 bases: TGCGCCAGCAGCTTGGAAGGGCGGGGGTACCAAGAGACCCAGTACTTC.

The V and J genes are TRBV5-5 and TRBJ2-3; 7 bases fit TRBD1. CDR3 length: 15 residues. In germline, CDR1 is SGHKS, CDR2 YYEKEE (reference sequence). The V and J ends lost 2 bases and 3 bases, in that order; junction bases with no gene match: 6. The CDR3 region has the DNA TGTGCCAGCAGCTTTACAGGGGCGAGTACAGATACGCAGTATTTT. Its translation is CASSFTGASTDTQYF.

V usage is TRBV19 and J usage is TRBJ1-2, with 9 bases that match TRBD1. This CDR3 is built from 14 residues. Germline V gives CDR1 LNHDA, CDR2 SQIVND (reference sequence). The trim removed 5 bases at V and 7 bases at J, leaving 8 bases unmatched. CDR3 nucleotides: TGTGCCAGTAGTCCACTCCGACAGGGGGGTGGCTACACCTTC. This codes for CASSPLRQGGGYTF.

This chain uses TRBV5-1 with TRBJ2-1; the D gene is possibly TRBD2 (5 bases). V gave up 0 bases and J gave up 4 bases, with 11 bases separating them. Germline V gene sequence: CDR1 SGHRS, CDR2 YFSETQ. The CDR3 covers 15 residues. This CDR3 reads CASSLDAGLYNEQFF. Here the CDR3 DNA reads TGCGCCAGCAGCTTGGATGCGGGCCTTTACAATGAGCAGTTCTTC.

V usage is TRBV28 and J usage is TRBJ2-7; TRBD2 agrees at 11 bases. The CDR3 is 15 amino acids. Germline V lookup: CDR1 MDHEN, CDR2 SYDVKM. After removal of 5 bases from V and 5 bases from J, the junction contained 8 bases not matched to a gene. CDR3 in amino acids: CASSILAGGPHEQYF. CDR3 DNA: TGTGCCAGCAGTATTTTAGCGGGAGGGCCACACGAGCAGTACTTC.

The chain recombines TRBV5-6 with TRBJ1-2; no firm D call. The CDR3 is 15 residues long. V was trimmed by 0 bases and J by 1 base, leaving 10 bases between them. The V gene's germline CDR1 is SGHDT and CDR2 YYEEEE. The CDR3, as DNA: TGTGCCAGCAGCTTGGTGGCAGGCGATAACTATGGCTACACCTTC. This codes for CASSLVAGDNYGYTF.

The J gene is TRBJ2-1, the V gene TRBV2; no definite D call. The CDR3 is made up of 11 amino acids. V was trimmed by 7 bases and J by 4 bases, leaving 5 bases between them. CDR1 is SNHLY, CDR2 FYNNEI, per germline. The CDR3 loop is CASTFYNEQFF. CDR3 DNA sequence: TGTGCCAGCACCTTTTACAATGAGCAGTTCTTC.

The genes are TRBV5-1 and TRBJ1-5; 11 bases fit TRBD1. Germline V gene lookup returns CDR1 SGHRS and CDR2 YFSETQ. The CDR3 runs 16 residues. The trim removed 4 bases at V and 4 bases at J, leaving 7 bases unmatched. The CDR3 region is CASSPGTGGRNQPQHF. Written as DNA, the CDR3 is TGCGCCAGCAGCCCCGGGACAGGGGGTCGAAATCAGCCCCAGCATTTT. Drawing the rest from reference TRBV5-1 and TRBJ1-5, the complete variable domain is KAGVTQTPRYLIKTRGQQVTLSCSPISGHRSVSWYQQTPGQGLQFLFEYFSETQRNKGNFPGRFSGRQFSNSRSEMNVSTLELGDSALYLCASSPGTGGRNQPQHFGDGTRLSIL.

Here the CDR3 reads CASSLGGRQPQHF. The CDR3 bases are TGTGCCAGCAGCTTAGGGGGCCGGCAGCCCCAGCATTTT. The chain combines TRBV7-6 with TRBJ1-5; a weak D match, TRBD1 (5 bases). CDR1 SGHVS and CDR2 FNYEAQ come from the germline V gene. V lost 1 base and J 7 bases, leaving 8 bases between the germline ends. The CDR3 extends over 13 amino acids.

The rearrangement joins TRBV15 to TRBJ1-2, with 9 bases fitting TRBD1. The CDR3 loop spans 18 amino acids. V lost 5 bases to trimming and J lost 9 bases; unmatched junction nucleotides: 22. The V gene's germline CDR1 is LNHNV and CDR2 YYDKDF (reference sequence). The chain's CDR3 is CATSPSPRTGEAYVRYTF. The CDR3 DNA reads as TGTGCCACCAGCCCCTCCCCGAGGACAGGGGAGGCCTATGTACGCTACACCTTC.

The genes are TRBV28 and TRBJ2-7; TRBD1 matches 8 bases. Germline lookup yields CDR1 MDHEN and CDR2 SYDVKM. The CDR3 consists of 12 residues. Trimming removed 7 bases from V and 7 bases from J; junction bases left unmatched: 6. The CDR3 spells CASTGGPGEQYF. The CDR3 DNA follows: TGTGCCAGCACAGGGGGCCCCGGGGAGCAGTACTTC.

The sample holds one count of this clone. The chain has TRBV19 and TRBJ2-2; 11 bases map to TRBD1. Germline CDR1 and CDR2: LNHDA and SQIVND (reference sequence). The junction had 9 bases not matched to a gene; V was cut back by 4 bases and J by 5 bases. The CDR3 sequence is 17 residues long. As DNA, the CDR3 is TGTGCCAGTAGTACCCGCGGACAGGGGGCCTGGACCGGGGAGCTGTTTTTT. It yields the protein CASSTRGQGAWTGELFF. Filled out from reference TRBV19 and TRBJ2-2, the complete variable domain reads DGGITQSPKYLFRKEGQNVTLSCEQNLNHDAMYWYRQDPGQGLRLIYYSQIVNDFQKGDIAEGYSVSREKKESFPLTVTSAQKNPTAFYLCASSTRGQGAWTGELFFGEGSRLTVL.

This clone was detected once. Other DNA sequences in this sample translate to the same CDR3. The rearrangement links TRBV7-9 to TRBJ2-1; 10 nucleotides line up with TRBD2. Unmatched junction bases numbered 3, after V lost 5 bases and J lost 2 bases. CDR3 length: 15 amino acids. In germline, CDR1 is SEHNR, CDR2 FQNEAQ (reference sequence). CDR3 sequence: CASSRTSGAYNEQFF. The DNA of the CDR3 is TGTGCCAGCAGCCGGACTAGCGGAGCCTACAATGAGCAGTTCTTC.

V is TRBV3-1 (or the pseudogene TRBV3-2) and J is TRBJ2-1; 11 positions agree with TRBD2. This CDR3 is 16 amino acids long. V gave up 4 bases and J gave up 0 bases; unmatched junction bases: 2. The germline CDR1 and CDR2 sequences are LGHDT and YNNKEL (reference sequence). Here the CDR3 DNA reads TGTGCCAGCAGCCGGGGACTAGCGGTCTCCTACAATGAGCAGTTCTTC. Its protein is CASSRGLAVSYNEQFF.

This rearrangement joins TRBV7-2 to TRBJ2-1, with 7 bases lining up with TRBD2. The V segment lost 3 bases and the J segment 9 bases; nucleotides outside the gene matches: 8. Germline V gene lookup returns CDR1 SGHTA and CDR2 FQGNSA. The CDR3 runs to 14 residues. CDR3 in DNA: TGTGCCAGCAGCTTCGGGCGGGAGTGGATTGAGCAGTTCTTC. Translation gives CASSFGREWIEQFF.

The V gene is TRBV16, the J gene TRBJ2-7, with 7 positions matching TRBD1. CDR1 is KGHSY and CDR2 is FQNENV in the germline V gene. V lost 2 bases, J lost 3 bases, and 4 bases stayed unmatched. CDR3 length: 14 residues. CDR3 amino acids: CASSQGQALYEQYF. Written as DNA, the CDR3 is TGTGCCAGCAGCCAAGGACAGGCGCTCTACGAGCAGTACTTC.

The chain uses TRBV9 and TRBJ2-7; 10 bases match TRBD1. The CDR3 contains 13 residues. Losses at the gene ends were 0 bases for V and 6 bases for J; bases not matched to a gene: 0. Germline V gene lookup returns CDR1 SGDLS and CDR2 YYNGEE. The CDR3 sequence is CASSVGTGGEQYF. Written as DNA, the CDR3 is TGTGCCAGCAGCGTAGGGACAGGGGGCGAGCAGTACTTC.

This rearrangement joins TRBV6-6 to TRBJ2-7, with 10 bases that match TRBD1. The ends lost 6 bases at V and 4 bases at J; junction bases unmatched: 12. CDR3 length: 16 amino acids. The germline V gene encodes CDR1 MNHNY and CDR2 SVGAGI (reference sequence). The CDR3 DNA reads as TGTGCCAGCAGCCATACTTCCGGGACAGGGGCATACGAGCAGTACTTC. Translation: CASSHTSGTGAYEQYF.

This sequence joins TRBV28 and TRBJ2-3; 8 nucleotides agree with TRBD2. With 7 bases clipped from V and 0 bases from J, the junction kept 6 bases outside the gene matches. The CDR3 spans 15 residues. Germline loops: CDR1 MDHEN, CDR2 SYDVKM. The CDR3 nucleotides are TGTGCCAGCAAGGAGCGGGAGCCTAGCACAGATACGCAGTATTTT. Protein product: CASKEREPSTDTQYF.

This chain joins TRBV5-1 and TRBJ2-7; 7 bases align to TRBD1. The CDR3 runs 14 residues. Trimming at V came to 6 bases and at J to 0 bases, leaving 6 bases not matched to a gene. The V gene's germline CDR1 is SGHRS and CDR2 YFSETQ. The CDR3 bases are TGCGCCAGCAACCGGGACAGCCTCTCCTACGAGCAGTACTTC. This codes for CASNRDSLSYEQYF.

This clone was recorded only once. The J gene is TRBJ1-1, the V gene TRBV19; 9 nucleotides align to TRBD1. CDR3 length: 15 residues. Germline V CDR1 and CDR2: LNHDA, SQIVND (reference sequence). With V trimmed by 5 bases and J by 1 base, 5 bases remained unmatched. CDR3 coding DNA: TGTGCCAGTAGTGCCCGGGACAGGGCGAACACTGAAGCTTTCTTT. Translation gives CASSARDRANTEAFF. Together with reference TRBV19 and TRBJ1-1, the CDR3 gives the full variable domain: DGGITQSPKYLFRKEGQNVTLSCEQNLNHDAMYWYRQDPGQGLRLIYYSQIVNDFQKGDIAEGYSVSREKKESFPLTVTSAQKNPTAFYLCASSARDRANTEAFFGQGTRLTVV.

The chain has TRBV2 and TRBJ2-5; 7 bases are a match to TRBD1. CDR3 length: 13 amino acids. The V and J ends lost 4 bases and 2 bases, in that order; junction bases with no gene match: 1. The germline gives CDR1 SNHLY, CDR2 FYNNEI. CDR3 in DNA: TGTGCCAGCAGTGTGGGACAGCAAGAGACCCAGTACTTC. Its protein is CASSVGQQETQYF.

The V gene is TRBV28, the J gene TRBJ1-2; TRBD1 might be the D (6 bases). Trimming removed 1 base at V and 4 bases at J, with 13 bases between. CDR3 length: 15 residues. Germline V CDR1 and CDR2: MDHEN, SYDVKM. The CDR3 is CASSLYGGLSYGYTF. DNA of the CDR3: TGTGCCAGCAGTTTATACGGGGGGCTCTCCTATGGCTACACCTTC.

The CDR3 spells CASSSRGRLTRDQETQYF. The CDR3 nucleotides are TGTGCCAGCAGTTCGCGGGGTCGGCTAACTAGAGATCAAGAGACCCAGTACTTC. The rearrangement joins TRBV27 to TRBJ2-5; D might be TRBD2 (6 bases). This CDR3 is built from 18 residues. The germline CDR1 and CDR2 sequences are MNHEY and SMNVEV (reference sequence). The V and J ends lost 4 bases and 2 bases respectively, with 23 bases between them.

Points on this clone: The germline gene is not matched at one end of the junction; a read error may be the cause. V and J are TRBV5-6 and TRBJ1-5; tentatively, D is TRBD1 (5 bases). Per the germline V gene, CDR1 is SGHDT and CDR2 is YYEEEE. The CDR3 is made up of 15 amino acids. DNA of the CDR3: TGTGCCAGCAGCTGGGGGGGAACTAGCAATCAGCCCCGGCATTTT. As protein: CASSWGGTSNQPRHF. The variable domain in full, completed from reference TRBV5-6 and TRBJ1-5, reads DAGVTQSPTHLIKTRGQQVTLRCSPKSGHDTVSWYQQALGQGPQFIFQYYEEEERQRGNFPDRFSGHQFPNYSSELNVNALLLGDSALYLCASSWGGTSNQPRHFGDGTRLSIL.

The chain carries TRBV12-3 or TRBV12-4 and TRBJ2-1; D remains unclear. The CDR3 has 10 residues. Trimming took off 8 bases at V and 10 bases at J, with 9 bases between the two ends. The CDR3, as DNA: TGTGCCAGCGCGTATTTGGAGCAGTTCTTC. Encoded protein: CASAYLEQFF.

The rearrangement uses TRBV27 and TRBJ2-7; 9 nucleotides align to TRBD1. This CDR3 is built from 14 residues. The trim removed 6 bases at V and 2 bases at J, leaving 5 bases unmatched. Germline V gene sequence: CDR1 MNHEY, CDR2 SMNVEV (reference sequence). The CDR3 region is CASRPGQGAYEQYF. The CDR3 DNA is TGTGCCAGCAGACCGGGACAGGGAGCCTACGAGCAGTACTTC.